These 12 T cell receptor beta chains originate from one sample sequenced in a study of blood T cell repertoires in COVID-19 (dated by TCRdb to 2018 to 2020). The library was built by means of the immunoSEQ multiplex PCR assay. Held by TCRdb, this immuneACCESS table contains in-frame sequences only and omits some clones. Under half of the omission traces to an unresolved V gene where checked; the cause of the rest is unknown. This sample gives roughly 200,000 clones in total; about 85% of them show up just once. 4% to 5% of the sample is taken by the ten largest. Sequenced material: peripheral blood. The receptors originated from a woman aged 80 or over with acute or convalescent COVID-19.

The V gene is TRBV6-6, the J gene TRBJ1-5; D is undetermined. The germline V and J ends were trimmed by 2 bases and 0 bases, with 11 bases remaining between them. Germline assignment: CDR1 MNHNY and CDR2 SVGAGI (reference sequence). The CDR3 consists of 16 residues. CDR3 sequence (DNA): TGTGCCAGCAGTTACGAGGACTGGAGTAGCAATCAGCCCCAGCATTTT. Translated: CASSYEDWSSNQPQHF.

This chain links TRBV5-6 with TRBJ1-3; unclear D gene. CDR3 size: 16 residues. Germline V gives CDR1 SGHDT, CDR2 YYEEEE. Trimming left V 0 bases short and J 0 bases short, with 10 bases between. CDR3 DNA: TGTGCCAGCAGCTTGGTGGGCCGCAGCTCTGGAAACACCATATATTTT. As protein: CASSLVGRSSGNTIYF.

The genes are TRBV15 and TRBJ2-7; D call uncertain. Germline CDR1 LNHNV, CDR2 YYDKDF (reference sequence). This CDR3 is 13 amino acids long. V was clipped by 0 bases and J by 2 bases, with 5 bases between them. CDR3 amino acids: CATSRDKTYEQYF. The CDR3 DNA reads TGTGCCACCAGCAGAGACAAAACCTACGAGCAGTACTTC.

This chain uses TRBV7-2 with TRBJ2-1, with 7 bases matching TRBD1. This CDR3 region has 17 residues. V dropped 1 base and J dropped 0; count of bases not matched to a gene: 6. Germline CDR1 is SGHTA and CDR2 is FQGNSA. The CDR3 region is CASSLEQGQSSYNEQFF. In DNA, the CDR3 is TGTGCCAGCAGCTTAGAACAGGGGCAGAGCTCCTACAATGAGCAGTTCTTC.

V usage is TRBV4-3 and J usage is TRBJ1-3; weak D call: TRBD1 (5 bases). The CDR3 has 18 residues. V was cut by 1 base and J by 0 bases, with 16 bases left in between. Germline V gives CDR1 LGHNA, CDR2 YSLEER. The CDR3 loop is CASSQGLGQLYSGNTIYF. The CDR3 DNA reads as TGCGCCAGCAGCCAAGGATTGGGGCAGCTATACTCTGGAAACACCATATATTTT.

This chain uses TRBV6-5 with TRBJ1-5; 7 nucleotides agree with TRBD1. The CDR3 totals 15 residues. J gave up 7 bases and V 5 bases, and 11 bases lay outside the gene matches. Per germline, CDR1 MNHEY and CDR2 SVGAGI. The CDR3 coding sequence is TGTGCCAGCAGTAGAACCATTGACAGGGCCCAGCCCCAGCATTTT. Translated, it gives CASSRTIDRAQPQHF.

J is TRBJ2-1 and V is TRBV7-2; 9 bases are shared with TRBD1. Germline V gene lookup returns CDR1 SGHTA and CDR2 FQGNSA. CDR3 length: 15 residues. V dropped 5 bases and J dropped 2; count of bases not matched to a gene: 4. In nucleotides, the CDR3 is TGTGCCAGCAGCAAGGACAGGGGCCCCTACAATGAGCAGTTCTTC. Translated: CASSKDRGPYNEQFF.

The rearrangement uses TRBV14 and TRBJ2-7, with TRBD2 matching 10 bases. Trimming at V came to 5 bases and at J to 1 base, leaving 11 bases not matched to a gene. CDR3 length equals 17 residues. CDR1 is SGHDN and CDR2 is FVKESK in the germline V gene. DNA for the CDR3: TGTGCCAGCAGCACAAAAAGAGGAGCGGGAGGGTCCTACGAGCAGTACTTC. Translation: CASSTKRGAGGSYEQYF.

This clone was seen a handful of times. The CDR3 loop is CASSLQASSGNTIYF. The CDR3 bases are TGTGCCAGCAGCTTACAGGCATCCTCTGGAAACACCATATATTTT. The chain combines TRBV7-2 with TRBJ1-3; D remains ambiguous. The CDR3 is 15 amino acids. V lost 2 bases and J 0 bases, leaving 8 bases between the germline ends. The V gene's germline CDR1 is SGHTA and CDR2 FQGNSA.

The rearrangement links TRBV11-2 to TRBJ1-4; TRBD1 might be the D (6 bases). This CDR3 spans 16 amino acids. The germline V and J ends were trimmed by 1 base and 4 bases, with 13 bases remaining between them. Germline V gene lookup returns CDR1 SGHAT and CDR2 FQNNGV. The CDR3 is CASSLGHRAFNEKLFF. The CDR3 DNA reads TGTGCCAGCAGCTTAGGCCACAGGGCCTTTAATGAAAAACTGTTTTTT.

This clone was seen only a few times. The chain joins TRBV7-2 to TRBJ2-3; TRBD2 matches at 8 bases. CDR3 size: 17 residues. Germline lookup yields CDR1 SGHTA and CDR2 FQGNSA. With V trimmed by 3 bases and J by 5 bases, 13 bases remained unmatched. CDR3 DNA: TGTGCCAGCAGCTTTTATAGCCTAGCGGGCGGGGTAGATACGCAGTATTTT. It translates to CASSFYSLAGGVDTQYF.

The V and J genes are TRBV27 and TRBJ2-7, with TRBD1 as a possible D gene (6 bases). The germline V and J ends were trimmed by 5 bases and 4 bases, with 12 bases remaining between them. Looked up from germline, CDR1 is MNHEY and CDR2 is SMNVEV (reference sequence). This CDR3 has 13 amino acids. CDR3 in amino acids: CASSSAGVYEQYF. CDR3 DNA sequence: TGTGCCAGCAGTAGCGCAGGGGTATACGAGCAGTACTTC.